This record concerns one T cell receptor beta chain sequence. This same CDR3 is encoded by further DNA sequences in the sample. Researchers ran the PCR with 60 Vbeta and 13 Jbeta primers. Sequenced by immunoSEQ multiplex PCR; TCRdb stores in-frame clones only, minus some. The data contain 150,000 or so clones, 60% to 85% of them singletons. The sample belongs to a study of cytomegalovirus exposure and HLA in healthy donors. The sequence came from a female donor in good health and CMV-seronegative. The sample consisted of PBMCs.

Here the CDR3 reads CASSYGRGTEAFF. The CDR3 nucleotides read TGTGCCAGCAGTTACGGTAGGGGCACTGAAGCTTTCTTT. The chain joins TRBV6-5 to TRBJ1-1, with TRBD1 as a possible D gene (5 bases). V dropped 2 bases and J dropped 4 bases, with 8 bases sitting between them. This CDR3 is 13 amino acids long. The germline V gene has CDR1 MNHEY and CDR2 SVGAGI.